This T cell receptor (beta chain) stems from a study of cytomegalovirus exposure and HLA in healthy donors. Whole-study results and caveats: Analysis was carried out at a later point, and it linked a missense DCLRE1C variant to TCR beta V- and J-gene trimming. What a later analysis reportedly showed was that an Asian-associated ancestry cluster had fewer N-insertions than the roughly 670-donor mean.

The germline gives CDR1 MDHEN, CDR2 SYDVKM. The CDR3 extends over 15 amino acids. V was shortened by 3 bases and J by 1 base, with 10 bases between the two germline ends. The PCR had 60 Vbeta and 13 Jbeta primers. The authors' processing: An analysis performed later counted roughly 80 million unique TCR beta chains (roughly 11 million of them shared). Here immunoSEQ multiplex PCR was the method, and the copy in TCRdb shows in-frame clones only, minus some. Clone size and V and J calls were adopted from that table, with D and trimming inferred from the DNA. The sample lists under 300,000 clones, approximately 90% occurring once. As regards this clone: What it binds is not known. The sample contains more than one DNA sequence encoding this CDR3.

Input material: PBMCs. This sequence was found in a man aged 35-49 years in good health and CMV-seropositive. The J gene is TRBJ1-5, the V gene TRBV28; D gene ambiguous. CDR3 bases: TGTGCCAGCAGTTTGCCGGGAGGGAGCAATCAGCCCCAGCATTTT. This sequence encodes CASSLPGGSNQPQHF.